The 30 T cell receptor beta chains below were found in one sample sequenced in a study of Ad26.COV2.S vaccination and SARS-CoV-2 variants. The protocol was immunoSEQ multiplex PCR, while the TCRdb copy is restricted to in-frame clones and leaves out a portion. The sample consists of some 330,000 clones, about nine tenths of them appearing once. Indicated treatment: around 19 received Ad26.COV2.S at low or high dose, single or two shots; five or six received placebo; per-sample allocation not given. The investigators took samples on day 63 after the first vaccine or placebo injection. Material: peripheral blood, obtained in a trial of Ad26.COV2.S vaccine versus placebo. The receptor source for this set is a person aged 18-65 years who received the Ad26.COV2.S COVID-19 vaccine or a placebo.

This chain joins TRBV7-2 and TRBJ2-5; D remains unclear. The V end lost 3 bases, the J end lost 0 bases, and 5 bases lay between the germline ends. This CDR3 is built from 13 residues. Germline CDR1 reads SGHTA; CDR2 reads FQGNSA. The CDR3 coding sequence is TGTGCCAGCAGCTTCCCGTACCAAGAGACCCAGTACTTC. It translates to CASSFPYQETQYF. Variable domain in full (rest from reference TRBV7-2 and TRBJ2-5): GAGVSQSPSNKVTEKGKDVELRCDPISGHTALYWYRQSLGQGLEFLIYFQGNSAPDKSGLPSDRFSAERTGGSVSTLTIQRTQQEDSAVYLCASSFPYQETQYFGPGTRLLVL.

The V and J genes are TRBV15 and TRBJ1-5; D not resolved. Germline assignment: CDR1 LNHNV and CDR2 YYDKDF (reference sequence). This CDR3 contains 14 residues. V lost 6 bases, J lost 0 bases, and 9 bases lay in between. The CDR3, as DNA: TGTGCCACCAGTCCGACATATAGCAATCAGCCCCAGCATTTT. Protein product: CATSPTYSNQPQHF. Supplemented by reference TRBV15 and TRBJ1-5, the full variable domain reads DAMVIQNPRYQVTQFGKPVTLSCSQTLNHNVMYWYQQKSSQAPKLLFHYYDKDFNNEADTPDNFQSRRPNTSFCFLDIRSPGLGDTAMYLCATSPTYSNQPQHFGDGTRLSIL.

The chain is built from TRBV7-7 and TRBJ2-1, with 7 bases lining up with TRBD2. The J segment lost 9 bases and the V segment lost 0 bases, leaving 5 bases of the junction unmatched. This CDR3 is 14 amino acids long. CDR1 and CDR2 from the germline V gene are SSHAT and FNYEAQ (reference sequence). The CDR3 region has the DNA TGTGCCAGCAGCTTAGCGGGAGGGCGGTTTGAGCAGTTCTTC. It specifies CASSLAGGRFEQFF.

This chain links TRBV2 with TRBJ2-3, with D tentatively TRBD1 (6 bases). Trimming removed 6 bases at V and 2 bases at J, with 21 bases between. The CDR3 is made up of 17 amino acids. Germline V gene lookup returns CDR1 SNHLY and CDR2 FYNNEI. CDR3 sequence: CASSQPQGRRSTDTQYF. CDR3 coding DNA: TGTGCCAGCAGCCAGCCCCAGGGGCGGCGATCCACAGATACGCAGTATTTT.

The chain links TRBV29-1 to TRBJ1-1; D unclear. The CDR3 is 13 amino acids. Germline CDR1 reads SQVTM; CDR2 reads ANQGSEA. V lost 5 bases and J 0 bases, leaving 10 bases between the germline ends. The CDR3, as DNA: TGCAGCGTTTTTGGACTCATGAACACTGAAGCTTTCTTT. Amino acid sequence: CSVFGLMNTEAFF. Complete variable domain (other parts from reference TRBV29-1 and TRBJ1-1): SAVISQKPSRDICQRGTSLTIQCQVDSQVTMMFWYRQQPGQSLTLIATANQGSEATYESGFVIDKFPISRPNLTFSTLTVSNMSPEDSSIYLCSVFGLMNTEAFFGQGTRLTVV.

The V gene is TRBV4-1, the J gene TRBJ1-5; D is uncertain. The ends were cut back, 0 bases at V and 2 bases at J, with 11 bases in the middle. The germline V gene has CDR1 MGHRA and CDR2 YSYEKL. CDR3 length: 16 residues. As DNA, the CDR3 is TGCGCCAGCAGCCAAGATGCCCCTTCTGGCAATCAGCCCCAGCATTTT. Protein sequence: CASSQDAPSGNQPQHF.

This chain links TRBV5-1 with TRBJ2-7; D unresolved. The CDR3 contains 14 residues. V dropped 1 base and J dropped 2 bases, with 10 bases sitting between them. Germline V gene sequence: CDR1 SGHRS, CDR2 YFSETQ. CDR3 DNA: TGCGCCAGCAGCTTGAGACTGAGAGCCTACGAGCAGTACGTC. Amino acids: CASSLRLRAYEQYV.

CDR3 residues: CASSLPGSSYEQYF. CDR3 DNA sequence: TGTGCCAGCAGTCTTCCGGGCAGCTCCTACGAGCAGTACTTC. The rearrangement joins TRBV6-2 or TRBV6-3 to TRBJ2-7; D gene unclear. CDR1 and CDR2 from the germline V gene are MNHEY and SVGEGT. The length of the CDR3 is 14 residues. The V gene lost 5 bases and the J gene lost 0 bases, with 11 bases spanning the gap.

The J gene is TRBJ2-4, the V gene TRBV14; 7 nucleotides align to TRBD1. Germline loops: CDR1 SGHDN, CDR2 FVKESK. The CDR3 extends over 12 amino acids. V trimming: 8 bases; J trimming: 13 bases; junction bases outside the gene matches: 11. The CDR3 coding sequence is TGTGCCAGCGCACGAATTAGGGGGCTCCAGTACTTC. Its translation: CASARIRGLQYF.

The rearrangement links TRBV19 to TRBJ2-2; D is undetermined. The germline V gene has CDR1 LNHDA and CDR2 SQIVND (reference sequence). The CDR3 runs 17 residues. Trimming took 0 bases from V and 0 from J, leaving 11 bases between them. The DNA of the CDR3 is TGTGCCAGTAGTATAGACCGACGCCCCGCGAACACCGGGGAGCTGTTTTTT. This gives the protein CASSIDRRPANTGELFF.

The rearrangement uses TRBV6-6 and TRBJ2-5; 9 bases agree with TRBD2. J was trimmed by 5 bases and V by 8 bases; bases with no gene match: 9. CDR1 is MNHNY, CDR2 SVGAGI, per germline (reference sequence). This CDR3 is 14 amino acids long. Here the CDR3 DNA reads TGTGCCAGCGAAGCGGGAGGACGCCGGGAGACCCAGTACTTC. Translating gives CASEAGGRRETQYF.

V is TRBV21-1 and J is TRBJ2-5; the D call TRBD2 from the table was never checked on the DNA. TRBV21-1 is an annotated pseudogene. The CDR3 has 16 residues. CDR3 sequence (DNA): TGTGCCAGCAGCACCTCTAGCGGGATGAGCCAAGAGACCCAGTACTTC. Protein: CASSTSSGMSQETQYF.

The chain uses TRBV9 and TRBJ2-3, with TRBD2 identical over 8 bases. V shed 3 bases, J shed 5 bases, and the junction held 20 bases outside the gene matches. The CDR3 sequence is 19 residues long. CDR1 SGDLS and CDR2 YYNGEE come from the germline V gene. This CDR3 reads CASSDYEEGGLAGIDTQYF. CDR3 nucleotides: TGTGCCAGCAGCGATTACGAAGAGGGGGGGCTAGCGGGCATAGATACGCAGTATTTT.

The V call is TRBV6-5, the J call TRBJ1-3; no definite D call. Germline lookup yields CDR1 MNHEY and CDR2 SVGAGI. The CDR3 has 15 residues. V lost 6 bases and J lost 0, with 12 bases in between. The CDR3 loop reads CASRPTRASGNTIYF. CDR3 coding DNA: TGTGCCAGCAGACCGACCCGGGCCTCTGGAAACACCATATATTTT.

The chain joins TRBV6-6 to TRBJ1-4; no definite D call. Germline V CDR1 and CDR2: MNHNY, SVGAGI (reference sequence). The CDR3 spans 14 residues. V lost 4 bases to trimming and J lost 4 bases, with 10 bases between them. Written as DNA, the CDR3 is TGTGCCAGCAGTTGGCGACAAAGTAATGAAAAACTGTTTTTT. Protein: CASSWRQSNEKLFF.

The chain has TRBV7-9 and TRBJ1-6; 8 bases align to TRBD1. V trimming: 4 bases; J trimming: 15 bases; junction bases outside the gene matches: 8. Germline lookup yields CDR1 SEHNR and CDR2 FQNEAQ (reference sequence). This CDR3 contains 13 residues. The CDR3 DNA follows: TGTGCCAGCAGCTCTACAGACAGGGGCTTCCTCCACTTT. Translating it yields CASSSTDRGFLHF.

The CDR3 reads CASSEEAFSTDTQYF. CDR3 nucleotides: TGTGCCAGCAGTGAGGAGGCCTTTAGCACAGATACGCAGTATTTT. The chain has TRBV2 and TRBJ2-3, with a tentative D call TRBD2 (5 bases). Germline loops: CDR1 SNHLY, CDR2 FYNNEI. CDR3 length: 15 residues. The V and J ends lost 3 bases and 0 bases respectively, with 10 bases between them.

The chain employs TRBV27 and TRBJ2-1; 10 bases agree with TRBD1. The junction had 5 bases not matched to a gene; V was cut back by 5 bases and J by 4 bases. Germline CDR1 MNHEY, CDR2 SMNVEV (reference sequence). This CDR3 has 15 residues. The CDR3 is CASSRPGQGYNEQFF. The CDR3 DNA sequence: TGTGCCAGCAGTCGACCGGGACAGGGGTACAATGAGCAGTTCTTC.

V and J are TRBV4-3 and TRBJ1-1, with D unresolved. The CDR3 runs 14 residues. Per the germline V gene, CDR1 is LGHNA and CDR2 is YSLEER. The V end was cut by 5 bases, the J end by 5 bases, with 15 bases between. As DNA, the CDR3 is TGCGCCAGCAGCTTCATACGGGGAACGACTGAAGCTTTCTTT. This encodes CASSFIRGTTEAFF.

The rearrangement links TRBV28 to TRBJ1-2; no reliable D call. V was shortened by 8 bases and J by 3 bases, with 19 bases between the two germline ends. Germline V gives CDR1 MDHEN, CDR2 SYDVKM. The CDR3 is 15 amino acids. Here the CDR3 reads CASATSGATYYGYTF. CDR3 nucleotides: TGTGCCAGCGCTACCTCCGGAGCGACCTACTATGGCTACACCTTC.

The chain is built from TRBV6-5 and TRBJ1-2, with 10 bases matching TRBD1. The CDR3 sequence is 14 residues long. Germline V gene sequence: CDR1 MNHEY, CDR2 SVGAGI. Trimming removed 11 bases from V and 7 bases from J; junction bases left unmatched: 13. Written as DNA, the CDR3 is TGTGCCTGTGCTTTAGGACAGGGGGTTTTTGGCTACACCTTC. Translating it yields CACALGQGVFGYTF.

This clone has a single count. The chain carries TRBV24-1 and TRBJ1-4; 8 nucleotides align to TRBD1. Germline trimming cut 3 bases from V and 2 bases from J; bases unmatched to any gene: 4. Germline CDR1 KGHDR, CDR2 SFDVKD. The CDR3 loop spans 16 amino acids. The CDR3, as DNA: TGTGCCACCAGTGATCCGCGACAGGGGACTAATGAAAAACTGTTTTTT. Protein: CATSDPRQGTNEKLFF.

Written as DNA, the CDR3 is TGTGCCAGCTCACCACGAAATATCGGACAGGGGTCACACACTGAAGCTTTCTTT. Translation gives CASSPRNIGQGSHTEAFF. This chain connects TRBV18 to TRBJ1-1; TRBD1 matches at 9 bases. J was trimmed by 3 bases and V by 1 base; bases with no gene match: 12. This CDR3 spans 18 amino acids. Germline V gene data show CDR1 as KGHSH and CDR2 as LQKENI.

This clone appeared once. CDR3 sequence reads: CASSEDGNYGYTF. CDR3 nucleotides: TGCGCCAGCAGTGAGGATGGGAACTATGGCTACACCTTC. The chain joins TRBV10-2 to TRBJ1-2; D is unclear. Germline V gives CDR1 WSHSY, CDR2 SAAADI. The CDR3 covers 13 residues. Trimming shortened V by 2 bases and J by 2 bases, and 6 bases separated the two germline ends.

This rearrangement joins TRBV19 to TRBJ1-1; D is unresolved. V shed 8 bases and J shed 0 bases, with 7 bases lying between them. Germline V CDR1 and CDR2: LNHDA, SQIVND (reference sequence). The CDR3 sequence is 12 residues long. CDR3: CASARLNTEAFF. The DNA of the CDR3 is TGTGCCAGTGCAAGGCTGAACACTGAAGCTTTCTTT. Combining the CDR3 with reference TRBV19 and TRBJ1-1 gives the whole variable domain DGGITQSPKYLFRKEGQNVTLSCEQNLNHDAMYWYRQDPGQGLRLIYYSQIVNDFQKGDIAEGYSVSREKKESFPLTVTSAQKNPTAFYLCASARLNTEAFFGQGTRLTVV.

DNA of the CDR3: TGCGCCAGCAGTATGGCTAGCGCTAATGAGCAGTTCTTC. The encoded protein is CASSMASANEQFF. This chain connects TRBV5-1 to TRBJ2-1; TRBD2 is a possible D gene (6 bases). Per germline, CDR1 SGHRS and CDR2 YFSETQ. V was trimmed by 5 bases and J by 7 bases, leaving 13 bases between them. The length of the CDR3 is 13 residues.

The rearrangement joins TRBV27 to TRBJ2-5; TRBD1 agrees at 9 bases. CDR1 MNHEY and CDR2 SMNVEV come from the germline V gene (reference sequence). The V gene end was trimmed by 4 bases and the J gene end by 6 bases; junction bases not matched to a gene: 15. CDR3 length equals 17 residues. The CDR3 region has the DNA TGTGCCAGCAGTTCCCTGATTGGGACAGGGCTGTGGAAGACCCAGTACTTC. It translates to CASSSLIGTGLWKTQYF.

This chain joins TRBV3-1 (or the pseudogene TRBV3-2) and TRBJ1-2; D not certain. CDR1 is LGHDT and CDR2 is YNNKEL in the germline V gene (reference sequence). The CDR3 has 14 amino acids. Deletions cut 6 bases from V and 5 bases from J, with 16 bases between. The CDR3 reads CASRTTESGYGYTF. The CDR3 nucleotides read TGTGCCAGCAGGACTACAGAGAGTGGGTATGGCTACACCTTC.

The genes are TRBV18 and TRBJ2-5; D remains unclear. Germline lookup yields CDR1 KGHSH and CDR2 LQKENI. The CDR3 spans 14 residues. Trimming pared 4 bases from V and 3 bases from J, leaving 12 bases between. The CDR3, as DNA: TGTGCCAGCTCACATAGGCAGGCAGAAGAGACCCAGTACTTC. It encodes CASSHRQAEETQYF.

V is TRBV7-2 and J is TRBJ1-3, with 10 bases fitting TRBD1. V was pared by 1 base and J by 0 bases, with 3 bases of the junction left unmatched. The CDR3 consists of 17 residues. Germline V gene data show CDR1 as SGHTA and CDR2 as FQGNSA. Here the CDR3 DNA reads TGTGCCAGCAGCTTAGTGGGACAGGGGTTCTCTGGAAACACCATATATTTT. It is translated as CASSLVGQGFSGNTIYF.